The 29 T cell receptor beta chains presented below share a single source sample, sequenced in a study of blood T cell repertoires in COVID-19. The protocol was immunoSEQ multiplex PCR, while the TCRdb copy is restricted to in-frame clones and leaves out a portion. The data contain about 60,000 clones, 90% of them seen just once; the ten biggest clones take up roughly 7.6%. The sample consisted of peripheral blood. The source is a human donor with active COVID-19. The donor label of this sample is uncertain.

This clone was seen a single time. The chain is built from TRBV9 and TRBJ1-1, with TRBD1 matching over 9 bases. The CDR3 sequence is 15 residues long. J was trimmed by 6 bases and V by 3 bases; bases with no gene match: 9. Per the germline V gene, CDR1 is SGDLS and CDR2 is YYNGEE. The chain's CDR3 is CASSAAQGAGAEAFF. CDR3 DNA: TGTGCCAGCAGCGCCGCACAGGGGGCTGGGGCTGAAGCTTTCTTT.

The chain is built from TRBV9 and TRBJ2-7; 14 bases are a match to TRBD2. The CDR3 contains 16 residues. With 3 bases clipped from V and 5 bases from J, the junction kept 7 bases outside the gene matches. Germline CDR1 reads SGDLS; CDR2 reads YYNGEE. CDR3 sequence: CASSARLAGGQDEQYF. The CDR3 DNA is TGTGCCAGCAGCGCCAGACTAGCGGGAGGGCAGGACGAGCAGTACTTC.

The rearrangement links TRBV28 to TRBJ1-1; 9 bases align to TRBD1. The germline V gene has CDR1 MDHEN and CDR2 SYDVKM. This CDR3 has 15 residues. The V gene end was trimmed by 2 bases and the J gene end by 4 bases; junction bases not matched to a gene: 5. The CDR3 here is CASSLSTGGSTEAFF. CDR3 DNA: TGTGCCAGCAGTTTAAGTACAGGGGGCAGCACTGAAGCTTTCTTT.

V gene TRBV5-4 combines with J gene TRBJ1-2; no clear D gene. The V gene lost 1 base and the J gene lost 4 bases, with 11 bases spanning the gap. CDR1 and CDR2 (germline): SGHNT, YYREEE (reference sequence). This CDR3 is built from 14 residues. The CDR3 loop is CASSLKADSYGYTF. The CDR3 DNA reads TGTGCCAGCAGCTTGAAGGCGGATAGCTATGGCTACACCTTC.

The V call is TRBV7-6, the J call TRBJ1-1; D unclear. Deletions cut 1 base from V and 6 bases from J, with 12 bases between. Germline assignment: CDR1 SGHVS and CDR2 FNYEAQ. The CDR3 has 14 residues. Here the CDR3 reads CASSLGGNKAEAFF. In DNA form, the CDR3 reads TGTGCCAGCAGCTTAGGCGGGAATAAGGCTGAAGCTTTCTTT.

The genes are TRBV10-3 and TRBJ1-1; TRBD1 aligns across 7 bases. With 7 bases clipped from V and 5 bases from J, the junction kept 7 bases outside the gene matches. CDR3 size: 13 residues. Germline assignment: CDR1 ENHRY and CDR2 SYGVKD. The CDR3 region is CAITAGRGTEAFF. The CDR3 region has the DNA TGTGCCATCACCGCTGGCAGGGGGACTGAAGCTTTCTTT.

On this clone: A much bigger clone sits one base away, suggesting this may be a read error. This CDR3 is also generated by other DNA sequences in the sample. This chain uses TRBV27 with TRBJ1-2, with TRBD1 identical over 7 bases. Germline CDR1 is MNHEY and CDR2 is SMNVEV (reference sequence). CDR3 length: 14 residues. The V segment lost 2 bases and the J segment 0 bases; nucleotides outside the gene matches: 0. The CDR3 protein is CASSLQGANYGYTF. The CDR3 bases are TGTGCCAGCAGTTTACAGGGGGCTAACTATGGCTACACCTTC.

The V gene is TRBV2, the J gene TRBJ2-1, with TRBD2 matching 7 bases. The CDR3 is made up of 16 amino acids. CDR1 is SNHLY and CDR2 is FYNNEI in the germline V gene. V was clipped by 4 bases and J by 5 bases; unmatched bases: 11. CDR3 amino acids: CASSAPGGLRNNEQFF. Written as DNA, the CDR3 is TGTGCCAGCAGTGCCCCCGGGGGACTAAGGAACAATGAGCAGTTCTTC.

The chain recombines TRBV28 with TRBJ1-1; D perhaps matches TRBD1 (6 bases). Between the trimmed V and J ends, which lost 2 bases and 7 bases, there was a span of 14 bases. Germline loops: CDR1 MDHEN, CDR2 SYDVKM. The CDR3 covers 14 residues. CDR3 DNA: TGTGCCAGCAGTTTAGAGGGGGTGGTGGGTGAAGCTTTCTTT. This gives the protein CASSLEGVVGEAFF.

J is TRBJ1-2 and V is TRBV2; 7 bases agree with TRBD1. The CDR3 totals 12 residues. Trimming removed 4 bases from V and 5 bases from J; junction bases left unmatched: 1. Germline V gene data show CDR1 as SNHLY and CDR2 as FYNNEI. For the CDR3, the DNA is TGTGCCAGCAGTGGGGACAGATATGGCTACACCTTC. Translation gives CASSGDRYGYTF.

The V call is TRBV11-1, the J call TRBJ1-1, with 10 bases identical to TRBD1. J gave up 6 bases and V 5 bases, and 6 bases lay outside the gene matches. CDR3 length equals 14 residues. Germline lookup yields CDR1 SGHAT and CDR2 FQDESV (reference sequence). The CDR3 spells CASSPGQGTAEAFF. CDR3 coding DNA: TGTGCCAGCAGCCCGGGACAGGGGACAGCTGAAGCTTTCTTT.

The chain recombines TRBV30 with TRBJ2-2, with TRBD1 identical over 7 bases. Per the germline V gene, CDR1 is GTSNPN and CDR2 is SVGIG (reference sequence). Trimming took 2 bases from V and 9 from J; bases not matched to a gene: 3. The CDR3 is 12 residues long. CDR3 coding DNA: TGTGCCTGGAGTACAGGGGATTGGGAGCTGTTTTTT. It yields the protein CAWSTGDWELFF.

The V call is TRBV2, the J call TRBJ1-3; D gene uncertain. The V gene's germline CDR1 is SNHLY and CDR2 FYNNEI. This CDR3 spans 14 amino acids. Trimming shortened V by 3 bases and J by 0 bases, and 6 bases separated the two germline ends. CDR3 protein: CASSDFSSGNTIYF. In DNA, the CDR3 is TGTGCCAGCAGTGACTTTAGCTCTGGAAACACCATATATTTT.

The chain joins TRBV5-4 to TRBJ2-3; TRBD2 matches 10 bases. The CDR3 covers 18 residues. Germline lookup yields CDR1 SGHNT and CDR2 YYREEE (reference sequence). J lost 2 bases, V lost 6 bases, and 15 bases had no gene match. The chain's CDR3 is CASTLGASGGLITDTQYF. Written as DNA, the CDR3 is TGTGCCAGCACTCTGGGGGCTAGCGGGGGACTCATCACAGATACGCAGTATTTT.

The gene calls are TRBV4-2 and TRBJ2-5, with 9 bases aligning to TRBD1. This CDR3 contains 16 residues. The germline gives CDR1 LGHNA, CDR2 YNFKEQ. V was pared by 5 bases and J by 1 base, with 8 bases of the junction left unmatched. In nucleotides, the CDR3 is TGTGCCAGCAGCTTCACCGGGACAGGGCCCCAAGAGACCCAGTACTTC. Translated: CASSFTGTGPQETQYF.

This chain connects TRBV5-1 to TRBJ1-5, with TRBD1 matching over 8 bases. The CDR3 is made up of 14 amino acids. Trimming removed 2 bases from V and 6 bases from J; junction bases left unmatched: 4. Germline V gene lookup returns CDR1 SGHRS and CDR2 YFSETQ. The CDR3 reads CASSLGQGTQPQHF. The CDR3 region has the DNA TGCGCCAGCAGCTTAGGACAGGGCACTCAGCCCCAGCATTTT.

The rearrangement uses TRBV9 and TRBJ1-2; tentative D call: TRBD1 (6 bases). The CDR3 is 13 amino acids. With 0 bases removed from V and 13 bases from J, the gap between germline ends came to 16 bases. CDR1 is SGDLS and CDR2 is YYNGEE in the germline V gene. CDR3 coding DNA: TGTGCCAGCAGCGTAGACGACAGGTCTTTGGGCACCTTC. As protein: CASSVDDRSLGTF.

This clone was seen a single time. CDR3 in amino acids: CASSVGPGTSPTDTQYF. CDR3 coding DNA: TGTGCCAGCAGCGTAGGACCAGGGACTTCCCCCACAGATACGCAGTATTTT. This chain joins TRBV9 and TRBJ2-3; tentative D call: TRBD2 (6 bases). Germline assignment: CDR1 SGDLS and CDR2 YYNGEE. This CDR3 contains 17 residues. V was trimmed by 0 bases and J by 2 bases, leaving 16 bases between them.

The chain couples TRBV7-3 to TRBJ2-3; TRBD2 agrees at 9 bases. Germline CDR1 SGHTA, CDR2 FQGTGA. This CDR3 region has 16 residues. The junction had 3 bases not matched to a gene; V was cut back by 1 base and J by 1 base. CDR3 nucleotide sequence: TGTGCCAGCAGCTTAATCCCTAGCGGGGGCACAGATACGCAGTATTTT. It translates to CASSLIPSGGTDTQYF.

The CDR3 here is CASSWRGADEQYF. The CDR3 DNA follows: TGTGCCAGCAGCTGGAGGGGCGCAGACGAGCAGTACTTC. The V gene is TRBV5-6, the J gene TRBJ2-7, with a possible D match to TRBD2 (6 bases). The CDR3 totals 13 residues. Per the germline V gene, CDR1 is SGHDT and CDR2 is YYEEEE. Trimming pared 3 bases from V and 5 bases from J, leaving 12 bases between.

The V call is TRBV5-8, the J call TRBJ2-7; the D gene is possibly TRBD1 (5 bases). From germline, CDR1 is SGHTS and CDR2 YDEGEE. The germline V and J ends were trimmed by 4 bases and 3 bases, with 20 bases remaining between them. This CDR3 is 16 amino acids long. This CDR3 reads CASSQGDHPGNYEQYF. The CDR3 nucleotides read TGTGCCAGCAGCCAGGGTGATCACCCCGGCAACTACGAGCAGTACTTC.

V gene TRBV13 combines with J gene TRBJ2-7, with 10 bases lining up with TRBD2. V gave up 2 bases and J gave up 4 bases; unmatched junction bases: 8. The CDR3 has 16 residues. Germline CDR1 reads PRHDT; CDR2 reads FYEKMQ (reference sequence). CDR3 residues: CASSLRSGRHQYEQYF. CDR3 nucleotides: TGTGCCAGCAGCTTACGTAGCGGGAGGCATCAGTACGAGCAGTACTTC.

The gene calls are TRBV6-5 and TRBJ1-1; no clear D gene. The V and J ends lost 2 bases and 1 base respectively, with 8 bases between them. Per germline, CDR1 MNHEY and CDR2 SVGAGI. CDR3 length equals 14 residues. CDR3 nucleotide sequence: TGTGCCAGCAGTTACGGGCAGGCGAACACTGAAGCTTTCTTT. Amino acids: CASSYGQANTEAFF.

V and J are TRBV6-1 and TRBJ1-4; D may be TRBD1 (5 bases). Germline V lookup: CDR1 MNHNS, CDR2 SASEGT. V lost 2 bases to trimming and J lost 7 bases, with 11 bases between them. The CDR3 length is 14 residues. The CDR3 sequence is CASSEWGRGEKLFF. As DNA, the CDR3 is TGTGCCAGCAGTGAATGGGGGAGGGGTGAAAAACTGTTTTTT.

The chain uses TRBV5-4 and TRBJ2-1, with TRBD1 as a possible D gene (6 bases). Germline-derived CDR1 and CDR2 are SGHNT and YYREEE (reference sequence). The CDR3 is 14 amino acids. Trimming removed 2 bases from V and 9 bases from J, with 15 bases in between. The CDR3 bases are TGTGCCAGCAGCTTTCACGCCCTCAGGGGTGAGCAGTTCTTC. As protein: CASSFHALRGEQFF.

This clone was counted only a few times. V gene TRBV9 combines with J gene TRBJ2-7; TRBD1 might be the D (5 bases). The CDR3 sequence is 15 residues long. Germline CDR1 reads SGDLS; CDR2 reads YYNGEE. Trimming shortened V by 0 bases and J by 1 base, and 11 bases separated the two germline ends. The CDR3 loop reads CASSVAQGVSYEQYF. As DNA, the CDR3 is TGTGCCAGCAGCGTAGCTCAGGGTGTGTCCTACGAGCAGTACTTC.

This clone showed up just once. One end of the junction fails to match germline, which may point to a read error. The rearrangement joins TRBV7-7 to TRBJ2-1, with a weak D call TRBD2 (5 bases). The CDR3 contains 13 residues. Germline-derived CDR1 and CDR2 are SSHAT and FNYEAQ (reference sequence). The CDR3 DNA reads TGTGCTAGCAGCCCTCTAGCTGAGAATGAGCAGTTCTTC. Encoded protein: CASSPLAENEQFF. The full variable domain, rest sourced from reference TRBV7-7 and TRBJ2-1, is GAGVSQSPRYKVTKRGQDVTLRCDPISSHATLYWYQQALGQGPEFLTYFNYEAQPDKSGLPSDRFSAERPEGSISTLTIQRTEQRDSAMYRCASSPLAENEQFFGPGTRLTVL.

The chain employs TRBV19 and TRBJ1-1; 8 bases are shared with TRBD1. Germline lookup yields CDR1 LNHDA and CDR2 SQIVND (reference sequence). V lost 7 bases to trimming and J lost 0 bases; unmatched junction nucleotides: 10. The CDR3 sequence is 16 residues long. Written as DNA, the CDR3 is TGTGCCAGTATCCCCCGAAGGGACAGGCTGAACACTGAAGCTTTCTTT. Translated, it gives CASIPRRDRLNTEAFF.

This clone was observed a few times. The CDR3 sequence: CASSPRTGRWETQYF. The CDR3 DNA sequence: TGTGCCAGCAGTCCCCGGACAGGCCGGTGGGAGACCCAGTACTTC. V and J are TRBV27 and TRBJ2-5; 7 positions match TRBD1. CDR1 MNHEY and CDR2 SMNVEV come from the germline V gene (reference sequence). Unmatched junction bases numbered 11, after V lost 5 bases and J lost 5 bases. This CDR3 has 15 amino acids.